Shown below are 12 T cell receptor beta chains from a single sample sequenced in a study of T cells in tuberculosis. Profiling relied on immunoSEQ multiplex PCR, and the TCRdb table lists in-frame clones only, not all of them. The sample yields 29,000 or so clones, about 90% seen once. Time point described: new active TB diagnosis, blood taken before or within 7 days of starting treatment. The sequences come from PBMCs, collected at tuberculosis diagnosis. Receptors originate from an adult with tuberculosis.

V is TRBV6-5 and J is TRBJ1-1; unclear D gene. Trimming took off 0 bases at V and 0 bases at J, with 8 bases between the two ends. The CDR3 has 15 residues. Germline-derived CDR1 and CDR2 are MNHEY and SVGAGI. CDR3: CASSYSGRMNTEAFF. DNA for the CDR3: TGTGCCAGCAGTTACTCCGGGAGGATGAACACTGAAGCTTTCTTT.

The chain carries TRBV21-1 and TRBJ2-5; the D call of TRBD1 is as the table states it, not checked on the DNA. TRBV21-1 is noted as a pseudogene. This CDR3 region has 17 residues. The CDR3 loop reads CASSVQQGQGTKETQYF. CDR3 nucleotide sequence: TGTGCCAGCAGCGTTCAACAGGGACAGGGGACGAAAGAGACCCAGTACTTC.

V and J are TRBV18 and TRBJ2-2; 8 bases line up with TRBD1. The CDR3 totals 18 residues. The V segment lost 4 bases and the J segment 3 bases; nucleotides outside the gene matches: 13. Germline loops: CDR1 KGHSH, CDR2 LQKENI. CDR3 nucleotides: TGTGCCAGCTCACTCCACAGATGGACAGGGAATGACACCGGGGAGCTGTTTTTT. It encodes CASSLHRWTGNDTGELFF.

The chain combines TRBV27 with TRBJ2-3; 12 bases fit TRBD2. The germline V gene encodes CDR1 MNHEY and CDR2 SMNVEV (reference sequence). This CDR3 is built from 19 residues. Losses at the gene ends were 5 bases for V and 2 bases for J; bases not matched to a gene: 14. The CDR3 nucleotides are TGTGCCAGCAGTCCCCCCGGACTAGCGGGACTCGGGGTCACAGATACGCAGTATTTT. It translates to CASSPPGLAGLGVTDTQYF.

CDR3 sequence (DNA): TGTGCCTGGAGTGACTTAAACACCATATATTTT. Protein product: CAWSDLNTIYF. The chain is built from TRBV30 and TRBJ1-3; D remains ambiguous. The CDR3 is 11 amino acids. In germline, CDR1 is GTSNPN, CDR2 SVGIG (reference sequence). Trimming cost V 1 base and J 6 bases, with 4 bases left between them.

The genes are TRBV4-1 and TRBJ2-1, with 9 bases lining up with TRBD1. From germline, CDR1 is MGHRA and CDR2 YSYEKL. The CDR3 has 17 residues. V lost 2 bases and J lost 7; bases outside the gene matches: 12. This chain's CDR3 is CASSQPGQGLRRNEQFF. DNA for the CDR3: TGCGCCAGCAGCCAACCCGGACAGGGGCTTCGGAGGAATGAGCAGTTCTTC.

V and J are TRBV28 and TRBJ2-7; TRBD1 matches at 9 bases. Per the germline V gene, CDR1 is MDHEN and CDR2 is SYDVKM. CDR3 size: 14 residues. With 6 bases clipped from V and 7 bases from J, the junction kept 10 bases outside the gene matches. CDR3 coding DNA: TGTGCCAGCAGCATTGGGGGACAGGGAGAAGAGCAGTACTTC. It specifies CASSIGGQGEEQYF.

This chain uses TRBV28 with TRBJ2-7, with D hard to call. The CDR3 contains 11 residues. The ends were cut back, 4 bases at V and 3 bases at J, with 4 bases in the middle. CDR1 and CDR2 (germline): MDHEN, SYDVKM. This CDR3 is CASSSGYEQYF. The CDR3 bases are TGTGCCAGCAGTTCCGGCTACGAGCAGTACTTC.

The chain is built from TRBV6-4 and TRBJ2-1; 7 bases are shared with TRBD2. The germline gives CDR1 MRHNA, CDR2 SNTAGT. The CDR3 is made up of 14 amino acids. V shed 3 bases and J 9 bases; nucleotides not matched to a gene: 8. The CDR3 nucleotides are TGTGCCAGCAGTGAGGCGGGAGAGGGAGGTGAGCAGTTCTTC. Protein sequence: CASSEAGEGGEQFF.

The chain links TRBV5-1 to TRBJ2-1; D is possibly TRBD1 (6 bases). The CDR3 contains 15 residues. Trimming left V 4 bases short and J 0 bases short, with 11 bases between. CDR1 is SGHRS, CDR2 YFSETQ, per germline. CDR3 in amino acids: CASSPEGDSYNEQFF. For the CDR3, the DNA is TGCGCCAGCAGCCCCGAGGGGGACTCCTACAATGAGCAGTTCTTC.

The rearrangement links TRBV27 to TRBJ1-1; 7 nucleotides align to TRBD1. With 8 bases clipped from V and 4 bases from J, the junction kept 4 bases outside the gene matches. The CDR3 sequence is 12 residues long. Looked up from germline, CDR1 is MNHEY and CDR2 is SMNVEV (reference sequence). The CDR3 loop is CASSDRVTEAFF. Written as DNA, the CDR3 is TGTGCCAGCTCCGACAGGGTCACTGAAGCTTTCTTT.

DNA for the CDR3: TGTGCCAGCAGTTTGGCAGGGTTGATCTACGAGCAGTACTTC. It translates to CASSLAGLIYEQYF. V usage is TRBV28 and J usage is TRBJ2-7, with D perhaps matching TRBD1 (5 bases). V was cut by 3 bases and J by 3 bases, with 12 bases left in between. Germline V lookup: CDR1 MDHEN, CDR2 SYDVKM. The CDR3 totals 14 residues.